This TCR beta chain appears in the sequencing data of a study of T cell repertoires in cytomegalovirus infection. Study overall: Indicated by public TCR beta signatures were CMV infection and matching HLA type.

TCRdb reprocessed the reads with MiXCR, giving one entry per CDR3 protein. The sample has 230,000 or so distinct CDR3 sequences, about a sixth seen once. This clonotype has ten or more counts. The antigen remains unidentified. One junction end does not reproduce the germline sequence, and a read error may be involved. Study conclusions and caveats: Pooled public TCR beta family frequency picked out CMV carriers with the relevant HLA. CMV-specific TCR beta clonotypes restricted by HLA-C dominated the ex vivo response.

CDR1 is PRHDT and CDR2 is FYEKMQ in the germline V gene (reference sequence). CDR3 length: 14 residues. The sample consisted of CD8+ T cells from PBMCs. The clonotype comes from a human donor in good health (CMV status not recorded). Some clones in this sample may be carry-over from other donors' samples. This chain joins TRBV13 and TRBJ1-4; D not resolved. The DNA of the CDR3 is TGTGCCAGCAGTTTAGGCCAGCCTAATGAAAAACTGTTTTTT. Encoded protein: CASSLGQPNEKLFF.